This paragraph reports one TCR beta chain. Antigen unknown. The sample belongs to a study of neoadjuvant nivolumab and ipilimumab in lung cancer. Study-level findings and limits: Compared with tumor-adjacent uninvolved lung, resected tumors showed greater richness and clonality.

Trimming cost V 4 bases and J 1 base, with 18 bases left between them. The germline V gene has CDR1 SGHNT and CDR2 YYREEE (reference sequence). The CDR3 is made up of 17 amino acids. The method was immunoSEQ multiplex PCR; TCRdb's version includes in-frame clones alone and lacks a portion of them. The table has approximately 35,000 clones, roughly 90% seen once. The chain is built from TRBV5-4 and TRBJ2-1; D gene ambiguous. The material was peripheral blood, obtained after neoadjuvant nivolumab, alone or with ipilimumab, at or shortly before surgery. The receptor was derived from an adult with non-small cell lung cancer. CDR3: CASSIDIGPPSYNEQFF. In DNA form, the CDR3 reads TGTGCCAGCAGCATAGACATAGGACCCCCTTCCTACAATGAGCAGTTCTTC.